This TCR beta chain is drawn from a study of blood T cell repertoires in COVID-19. Study-wide context: Sources were T cells, B-cell-depleted T cells, or PBMCs; the material itself was cDNA or gDNA.

Sequencing was performed with immunoSEQ multiplex PCR; in TCRdb, only in-frame clones are kept and a portion is missing. The sample consists of approximately 70,000 clones, 79% of them appearing once. J was trimmed by 9 bases and V by 2 bases; bases with no gene match: 5. Germline V CDR1 and CDR2: SGHTA, FQGTGA. The CDR3 spans 15 residues. Sequenced material: peripheral blood. The clonotype was recovered from a woman aged 55-75 years with acute or convalescent COVID-19. This chain joins TRBV7-3 and TRBJ1-6, with 9 bases matching TRBD1. The DNA of the CDR3 is TGTGCCAGCAGCTTAGGGGACAGGGTCACTTCACCCCTCCACTTT. Protein sequence: CASSLGDRVTSPLHF.